This T cell receptor beta chain was sequenced for a study of blood T cell repertoires in COVID-19. The CDR3 extends over 16 amino acids. From germline, CDR1 is SGHAT and CDR2 FQNNGV. V lost 5 bases and J lost 8; bases outside the gene matches: 16. The protocol was immunoSEQ multiplex PCR, while the TCRdb copy is restricted to in-frame clones and leaves out a portion. In the table there are around 380,000 clones, 70% to 90% of which are singletons. The sequenced sample was PBMCs or T cells enriched from blood (not recorded which). This chain joins TRBV11-2 and TRBJ1-2, with 8 bases identical to TRBD1. This receptor was obtained from a man aged 30-40 years who had recovered from COVID-19. The CDR3 nucleotides are TGTGCCAGCAGCCCCTCAAGAAGCTGGACAGGGCACGGCTACACCTTC. Translating it yields CASSPSRSWTGHGYTF.